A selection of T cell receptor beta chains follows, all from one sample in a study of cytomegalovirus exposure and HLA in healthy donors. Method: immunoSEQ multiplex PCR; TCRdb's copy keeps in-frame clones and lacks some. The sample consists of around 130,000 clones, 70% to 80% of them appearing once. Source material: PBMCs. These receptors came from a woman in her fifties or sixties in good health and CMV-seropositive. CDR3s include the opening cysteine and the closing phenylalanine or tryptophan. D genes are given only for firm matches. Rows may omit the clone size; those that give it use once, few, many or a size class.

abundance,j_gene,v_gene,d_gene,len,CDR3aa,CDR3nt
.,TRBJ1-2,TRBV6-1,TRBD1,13,CASSWTGDYGYTF,TGTGCCAGCAGTTGGACAGGAGACTATGGCTACACCTTC
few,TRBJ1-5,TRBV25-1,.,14,CASRQAGANQPQHF,TGTGCCAGCAGGCAAGCAGGGGCGAATCAGCCCCAGCATTTT
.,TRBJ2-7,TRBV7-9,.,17,CASSFKVSDRPSYEQYF,TGTGCCAGCAGCTTTAAAGTATCAGACAGACCCTCCTACGAGCAGTACTTC
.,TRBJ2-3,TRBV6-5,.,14,CASSYAAAPDTQYF,TGTGCCAGCAGTTACGCGGCAGCCCCAGATACGCAGTATTTT
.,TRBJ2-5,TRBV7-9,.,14,CASSHKSGLKTQYF,TGTGCCAGCAGCCACAAATCAGGGTTGAAGACCCAGTACTTC
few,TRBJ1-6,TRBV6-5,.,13,CASSYSGSSHRHF,TGTGCCAGCAGTTACTCCGGCAGTAGCCATCGCCACTTT
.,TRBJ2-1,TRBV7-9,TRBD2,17,CASSLGTSGGAYNEQFF,TGTGCCAGCAGCTTAGGGACTAGCGGGGGGGCCTACAATGAGCAGTTCTTC
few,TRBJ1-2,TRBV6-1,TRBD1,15,CASSEFQGGNYGYTF,TGTGCCAGCAGTGAGTTCCAGGGGGGCAACTATGGCTACACCTTC
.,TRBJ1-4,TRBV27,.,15,CASSLDSLGYEKLFF,TGTGCCAGCAGCCTCGACAGCCTGGGCTATGAAAAACTGTTTTTT
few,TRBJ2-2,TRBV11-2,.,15,CASSLGGGYTGELFF,TGTGCCAGCAGCTTAGGAGGCGGATACACCGGGGAGCTGTTTTTT
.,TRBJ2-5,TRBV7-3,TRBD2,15,CASSPAGGGQETQYF,TGTGCCAGCAGCCCTGCGGGGGGCGGGCAAGAGACCCAGTACTTC
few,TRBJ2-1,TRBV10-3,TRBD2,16,CAISGTSGEQYNEQFF,TGTGCCATCAGCGGGACTAGCGGGGAACAGTACAATGAGCAGTTCTTC
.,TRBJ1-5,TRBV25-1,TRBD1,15,CASSETTGAAQPQHF,TGTGCCAGCAGTGAGACAACAGGGGCTGCCCAGCCCCAGCATTTT
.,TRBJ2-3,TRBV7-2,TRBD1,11,CASSLRGGRYF,TGTGCCAGCAGCTTACGAGGGGGCAGGTATTTT
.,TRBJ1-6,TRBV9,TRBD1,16,CASSVTPGQGISPLHF,TGTGCCAGCAGCGTGACTCCGGGACAGGGAATTTCACCCCTCCACTTT
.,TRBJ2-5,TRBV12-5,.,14,CASGLWGTQETQYF,TGTGCTAGTGGTTTGTGGGGGACACAAGAGACCCAGTACTTC
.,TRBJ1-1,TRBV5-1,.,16,CASSDLRGGMNTEAFF,TGCGCCAGCAGCGACCTGCGGGGGGGGATGAACACTGAAGCTTTCTTT
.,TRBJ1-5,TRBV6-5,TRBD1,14,CASKPGQGGQPQHF,TGTGCCAGCAAGCCGGGACAGGGAGGTCAGCCCCAGCATTTT
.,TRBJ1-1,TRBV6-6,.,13,CASSRGGNTEAFF,TGTGCCAGCAGCCGAGGGGGGAACACTGAAGCTTTCTTT
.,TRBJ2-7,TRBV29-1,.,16,CSVESVTQDLNYEQYF,TGCAGCGTTGAATCTGTGACACAGGATTTAAACTACGAGCAGTACTTC
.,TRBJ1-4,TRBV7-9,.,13,CASTRQTDEKLFF,TGTGCCAGCACAAGACAGACCGATGAAAAACTGTTTTTT
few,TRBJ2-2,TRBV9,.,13,CASSKAGTGELFF,TGTGCCAGCAGCAAAGCAGGAACCGGGGAGCTGTTTTTT
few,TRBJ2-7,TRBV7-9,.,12,CSTRQAAYEQYF,TGTTCCACCCGACAGGCCGCCTACGAGCAGTACTTC
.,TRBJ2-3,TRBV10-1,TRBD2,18,CASSDPRSAGEYTDTQYF,TGCGCCAGCAGTGACCCGAGGTCAGCGGGGGAATACACAGATACGCAGTATTTT
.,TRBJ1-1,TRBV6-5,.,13,CASSFTGNTEAFF,TGTGCCAGCAGTTTTACAGGGAACACTGAAGCTTTCTTT
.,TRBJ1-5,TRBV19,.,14,CASSIWQGYQPQHF,TGTGCCAGTAGTATTTGGCAGGGGTATCAGCCCCAGCATTTT
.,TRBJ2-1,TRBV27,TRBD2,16,CASKIFGTSGGGEQFF,TGTGCCAGCAAAATCTTCGGGACTAGCGGGGGCGGTGAGCAGTTCTTC
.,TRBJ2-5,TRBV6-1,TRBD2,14,CASSDGTKQETQYF,TGTGCCAGCAGTGACGGGACTAAACAAGAGACCCAGTACTTC
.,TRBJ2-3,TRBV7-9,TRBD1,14,CASGGQAALDTQYF,TGTGCCAGCGGGGGACAGGCGGCCTTGGATACGCAGTATTTT
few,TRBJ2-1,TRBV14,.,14,CASVGVVGSNEQFF,TGTGCCAGCGTCGGGGTAGTTGGTTCGAATGAGCAGTTCTTC
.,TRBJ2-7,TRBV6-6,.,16,CASTVPSGGGHYEQYF,TGTGCCAGCACCGTCCCCTCTGGCGGGGGCCACTACGAGCAGTACTTC
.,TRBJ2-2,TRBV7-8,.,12,CASSLEPGELFF,TGTGCCAGCAGCTTAGAGCCCGGGGAGCTGTTTTTT
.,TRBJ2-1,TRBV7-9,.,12,CASSLGEAKQFF,TGTGCCAGCAGCTTAGGGGAGGCCAAGCAGTTCTTC
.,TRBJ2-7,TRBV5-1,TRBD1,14,CASSSGTALYEQYF,TGCGCCAGCAGCTCCGGGACAGCTTTATATGAGCAGTACTTC
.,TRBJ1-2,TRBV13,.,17,CASSLGGAGVGSYGYTF,TGTGCCAGCAGCTTAGGTGGAGCAGGGGTCGGTAGCTATGGCTACACCTTC
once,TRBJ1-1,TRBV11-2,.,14,CASSPGGGFTEAFF,TGTGCCAGCAGTCCTGGGGGAGGATTCACTGAAGCTTTCTTT
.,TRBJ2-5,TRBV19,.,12,CASKTGDETQYF,TGTGCCAGTAAAACGGGGGACGAGACCCAGTACTTC
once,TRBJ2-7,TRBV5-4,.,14,CASSLAEQTYEQYF,TGTGCCAGCAGCTTGGCAGAACAAACCTACGAGCAGTACTTC
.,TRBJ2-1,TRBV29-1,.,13,CSVATTVYNEQFF,TGCAGCGTTGCTACGACAGTCTACAATGAGCAGTTCTTC
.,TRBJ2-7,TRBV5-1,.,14,CASSLATAAYEQYF,TGCGCCAGCAGCTTGGCCACGGCGGCCTACGAGCAGTACTTC
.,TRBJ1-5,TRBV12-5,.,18,CASGLYISTPGGNQPQHF,TGTGCTAGTGGTTTGTACATAAGTACCCCGGGAGGCAATCAGCCCCAGCATTTT
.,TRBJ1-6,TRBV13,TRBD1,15,CASSSRQGGNSPLHF,TGTGCCAGCAGCTCTAGACAGGGAGGAAATTCACCCCTCCACTTT
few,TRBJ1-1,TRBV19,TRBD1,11,CASSFRQGAFF,TGTGCCAGTAGTTTTAGACAGGGAGCTTTCTTT
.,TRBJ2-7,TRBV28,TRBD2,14,CASSPSGGLYEQYF,TGTGCCAGCAGCCCCAGCGGGGGGCTCTACGAGCAGTACTTC
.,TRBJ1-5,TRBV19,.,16,CASSLRRTETNQPQHF,TGTGCCAGTAGTCTCCGACGGACAGAAACAAATCAGCCCCAGCATTTT
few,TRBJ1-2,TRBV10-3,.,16,CATNRPTRAGSYGYTF,TGTGCCACGAATAGGCCAACTCGAGCGGGTAGCTATGGCTACACCTTC
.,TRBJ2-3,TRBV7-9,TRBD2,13,CASSRTSIDTQYF,TGTGCCAGCAGCCGGACTAGTATTGATACGCAGTATTTT
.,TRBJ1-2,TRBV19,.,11,CASGGAYGYTF,TGTGCCAGTGGAGGGGCGTATGGCTACACCTTC